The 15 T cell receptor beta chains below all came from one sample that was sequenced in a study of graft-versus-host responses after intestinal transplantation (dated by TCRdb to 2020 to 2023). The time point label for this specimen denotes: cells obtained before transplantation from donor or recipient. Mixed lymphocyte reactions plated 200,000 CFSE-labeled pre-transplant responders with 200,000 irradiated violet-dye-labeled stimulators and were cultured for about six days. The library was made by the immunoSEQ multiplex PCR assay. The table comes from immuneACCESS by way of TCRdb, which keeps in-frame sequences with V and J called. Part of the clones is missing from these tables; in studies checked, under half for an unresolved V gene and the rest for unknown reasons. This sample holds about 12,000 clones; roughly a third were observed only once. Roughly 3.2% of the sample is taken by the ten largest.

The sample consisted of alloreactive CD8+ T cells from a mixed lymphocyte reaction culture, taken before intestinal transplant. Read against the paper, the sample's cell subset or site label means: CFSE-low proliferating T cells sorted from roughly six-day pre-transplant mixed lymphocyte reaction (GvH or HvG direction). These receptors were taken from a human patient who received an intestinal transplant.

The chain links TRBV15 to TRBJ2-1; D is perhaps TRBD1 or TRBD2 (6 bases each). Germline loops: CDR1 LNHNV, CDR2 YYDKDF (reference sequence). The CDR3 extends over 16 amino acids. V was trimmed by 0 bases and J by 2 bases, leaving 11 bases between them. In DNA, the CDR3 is TGTGCCACCAGCAGAGATGGGGGGCAAACCTACAATGAGCAGTTCTTC. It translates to CATSRDGGQTYNEQFF. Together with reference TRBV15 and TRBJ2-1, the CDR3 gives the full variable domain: DAMVIQNPRYQVTQFGKPVTLSCSQTLNHNVMYWYQQKSSQAPKLLFHYYDKDFNNEADTPDNFQSRRPNTSFCFLDIRSPGLGDTAMYLCATSRDGGQTYNEQFFGPGTRLTVL.

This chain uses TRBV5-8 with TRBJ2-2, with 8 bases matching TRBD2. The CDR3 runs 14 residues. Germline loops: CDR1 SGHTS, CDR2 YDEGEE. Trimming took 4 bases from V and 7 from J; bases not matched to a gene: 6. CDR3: CASSAGGGSGELFF. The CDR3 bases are TGTGCCAGCAGCGCCGGGGGGGGGAGCGGGGAGCTGTTTTTT.

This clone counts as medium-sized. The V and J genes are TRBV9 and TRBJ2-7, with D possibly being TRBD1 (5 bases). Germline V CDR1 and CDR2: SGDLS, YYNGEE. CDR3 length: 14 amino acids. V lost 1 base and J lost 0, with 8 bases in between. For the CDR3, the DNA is TGTGCCAGCAGCGTACAGGGAATCTCCTACGAGCAGTACTTC. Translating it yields CASSVQGISYEQYF.

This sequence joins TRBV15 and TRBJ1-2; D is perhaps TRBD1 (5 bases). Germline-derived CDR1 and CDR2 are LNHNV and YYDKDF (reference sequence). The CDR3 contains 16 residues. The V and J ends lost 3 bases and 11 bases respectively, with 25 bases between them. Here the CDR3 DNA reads TGTGCCACCAGCAGCGGACGGGGCCTAACTATGAAGGGATACACCTTC. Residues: CATSSGRGLTMKGYTF. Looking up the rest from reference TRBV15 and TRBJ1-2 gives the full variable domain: DAMVIQNPRYQVTQFGKPVTLSCSQTLNHNVMYWYQQKSSQAPKLLFHYYDKDFNNEADTPDNFQSRRPNTSFCFLDIRSPGLGDTAMYLCATSSGRGLTMKGYTFGSGTRLTVV.

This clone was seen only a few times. The CDR3 DNA reads TGTGCCTGGAGTTCCGGACATATCACTGAAGCTTTCTTT. It specifies CAWSSGHITEAFF. This chain uses TRBV30 with TRBJ1-1; D is possibly TRBD1 (5 bases). The CDR3 runs to 13 residues. Germline lookup yields CDR1 GTSNPN and CDR2 SVGIG (reference sequence). V was clipped by 2 bases and J by 4 bases, with 11 bases between them.

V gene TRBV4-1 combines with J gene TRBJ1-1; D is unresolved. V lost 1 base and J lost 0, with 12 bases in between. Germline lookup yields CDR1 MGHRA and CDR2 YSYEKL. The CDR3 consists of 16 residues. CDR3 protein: CASSQVTGIMNTEAFF. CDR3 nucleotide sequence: TGCGCCAGCAGCCAAGTAACGGGCATTATGAACACTGAAGCTTTCTTT.

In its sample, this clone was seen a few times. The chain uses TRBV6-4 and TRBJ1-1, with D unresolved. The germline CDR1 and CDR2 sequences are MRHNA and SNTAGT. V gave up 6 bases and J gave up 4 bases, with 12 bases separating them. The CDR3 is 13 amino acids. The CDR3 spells CASRLGRGTEAFF. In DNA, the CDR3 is TGTGCCAGCAGACTGGGCCGCGGCACTGAAGCTTTCTTT.

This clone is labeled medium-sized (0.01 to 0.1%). CDR3 bases: TGTGCCAGCAGACCGGGACAGGGGGCTTACGAGCAGTACTTC. Amino acids: CASRPGQGAYEQYF. The rearrangement links TRBV11-2 to TRBJ2-7; TRBD1 aligns across 12 bases. This CDR3 contains 14 residues. Trimming removed 6 bases from V and 4 bases from J; junction bases left unmatched: 4. Germline V gene lookup returns CDR1 SGHAT and CDR2 FQNNGV.

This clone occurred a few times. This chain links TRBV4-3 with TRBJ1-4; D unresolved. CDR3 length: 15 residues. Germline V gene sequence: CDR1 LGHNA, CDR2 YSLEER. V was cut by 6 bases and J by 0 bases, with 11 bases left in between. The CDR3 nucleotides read TGCGCCAGCAGTCTTCTCAAGTCAACTAATGAAAAACTGTTTTTT. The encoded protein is CASSLLKSTNEKLFF.

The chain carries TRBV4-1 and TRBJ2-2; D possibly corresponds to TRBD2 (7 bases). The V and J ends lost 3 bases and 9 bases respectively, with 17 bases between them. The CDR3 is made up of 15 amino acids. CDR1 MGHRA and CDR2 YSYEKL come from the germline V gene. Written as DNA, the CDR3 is TGCGCCAGCAGCCATGTACAGGGACTACCCAGGGAGCTGTTTTTT. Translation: CASSHVQGLPRELFF.

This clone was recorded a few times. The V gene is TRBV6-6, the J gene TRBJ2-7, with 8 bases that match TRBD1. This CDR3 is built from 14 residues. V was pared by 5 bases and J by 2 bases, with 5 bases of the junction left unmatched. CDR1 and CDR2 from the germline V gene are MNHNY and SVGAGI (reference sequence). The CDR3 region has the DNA TGTGCCAGCAGTGCGACAGGGGAGGCCTACGAGCAGTACTTC. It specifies CASSATGEAYEQYF.

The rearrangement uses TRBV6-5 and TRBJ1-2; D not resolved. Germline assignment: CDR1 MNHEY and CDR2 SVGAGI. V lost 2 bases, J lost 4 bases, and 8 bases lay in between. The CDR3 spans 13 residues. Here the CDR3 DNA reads TGTGCCAGCAGTTACGGACTCTTCTATGGCTACACCTTC. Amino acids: CASSYGLFYGYTF.

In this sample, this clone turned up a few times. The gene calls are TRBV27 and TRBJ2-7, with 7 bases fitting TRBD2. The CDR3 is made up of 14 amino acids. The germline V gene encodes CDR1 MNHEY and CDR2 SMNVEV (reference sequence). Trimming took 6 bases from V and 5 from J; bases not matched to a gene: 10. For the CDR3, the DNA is TGTGCCAGCAGCCCGACGGGACTATTAAACGAGCAGTACTTC. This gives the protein CASSPTGLLNEQYF.

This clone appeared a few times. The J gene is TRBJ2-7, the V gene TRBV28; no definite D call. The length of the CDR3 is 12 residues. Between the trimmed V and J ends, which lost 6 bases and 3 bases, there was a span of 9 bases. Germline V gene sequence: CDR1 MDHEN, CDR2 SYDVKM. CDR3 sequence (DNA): TGTGCCAGCAGCCCTTCAGTCTACGAGCAGTACTTC. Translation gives CASSPSVYEQYF.

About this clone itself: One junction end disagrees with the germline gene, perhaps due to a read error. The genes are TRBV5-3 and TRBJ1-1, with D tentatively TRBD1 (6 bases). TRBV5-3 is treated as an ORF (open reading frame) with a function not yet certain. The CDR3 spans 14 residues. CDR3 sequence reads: CASSSPRGEPEAFF. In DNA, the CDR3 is TGTGCCAGCAGCTCGCCTAGGGGGGAGCCTGAAGCTTTCTTT.